This T cell receptor (beta chain) came from a study of Graves' ophthalmopathy and Graves' hyperthyroidism. General observations from the study: Sensitivity reached around 67% and specificity approximately 78% when the model predicted ophthalmopathy progression.

A follow-up of 18 months without ophthalmopathy meant that hyperthyroidism was stable. PBMCs were isolated from a roughly 9 ml sample of fresh peripheral blood. Germline assignment: CDR1 MNHEY and CDR2 SMNVEV (reference sequence). The CDR3 runs 14 residues. The germline V and J ends were trimmed by 4 bases and 2 bases, with 11 bases remaining between them. The TCR beta CDR3 regions underwent amplification from RNA transcripts. The first-round RT-PCR employed HTBI primers together with the Qiagen OneStep RT-PCR kit. A multiplex PCR was then performed as the second round. TCRdb fed the multiplex PCR reads into MiXCR, producing one record per CDR3 protein. The sample yields over 500,000 distinct CDR3 sequences, about 20% seen once. There are many counts of this clonotype. Its antigen is unknown.

The sequence was obtained from a young woman with stable Graves' hyperthyroidism. Some clones in this sample may be carry-over from other donors' samples. The sequenced sample consisted of peripheral blood. The rearrangement links TRBV27 to TRBJ1-2; TRBD1 might be the D (6 bases). CDR3 sequence: CASSSGQFNYGYTF. DNA for the CDR3: TGTGCCAGCAGTTCCGGACAGTTCAACTATGGCTACACCTTC.